A selection of T cell receptor beta chains follows, all from one sample in a study of T cell repertoires in cytomegalovirus infection. MiXCR, applied by TCRdb to the reads, yields one record per CDR3 protein. The table has approximately 730,000 distinct CDR3 sequences, roughly 28% seen once. Their cognate antigens are unknown. This material consisted of cultured CD8+ T cells from PBMCs, taken from culture after CMV antigen stimulation. Source of these receptors: a human donor in good health (CMV status not recorded). Some clones in this sample may be carry-over from other donors' samples. Both conserved end residues are trimmed from each CDR3.

V: TRBV4-1
J: TRBJ2-7
length: 12
CDR3: ASSQTSGAYEQY

V: TRBV12-5
J: TRBJ1-1
length: 12
CDR3: ASGPGTGTTEAF

V: TRBV7-4
J: TRBJ1-5
length: 14
CDR3: ASSKKAGGSNQPQH

V: TRBV7-6
J: TRBJ2-1
length: 13
CDR3: ASSLGGGGGGEQF

V: TRBV15
J: TRBJ1-2
length: 12
CDR3: ATSTTAHNYGYT

V: TRBV7-8
J: TRBJ2-7
length: 10
CDR3: ASSSIIYEQY

V: TRBV7-6
J: TRBJ2-1
length: 16
CDR3: ASSQSLPAGAKYNEQF

V: TRBV7-6
J: TRBJ2-3
length: 11
CDR3: ASSLSQTDTQY

V: TRBV24-1
J: TRBJ2-1
length: 13
CDR3: ATSDLGTGVNEQF

V: TRBV7-6
J: TRBJ1-1
length: 13
CDR3: ASSLVQGMNTEAF

V: TRBV12-3/TRBV12-4
J: TRBJ2-2
length: 15
CDR3: ASSPDRQETNTGELF

V: TRBV27
J: TRBJ2-1
length: 14
CDR3: ASSSPGRTLDNEQF

V: TRBV4-1
J: TRBJ2-1
length: 12
CDR3: ASSQGTGNMEQF

V: TRBV7-6
J: TRBJ2-2
length: 14
CDR3: ASSPPRAGTPGELF

V: TRBV4-1
J: TRBJ1-1
length: 14
CDR3: ASSLGTGETNTEAF

V: TRBV7-2
J: TRBJ2-1
length: 12
CDR3: ASSSRGGSHEQF

V: TRBV5-4
J: TRBJ2-3
length: 15
CDR3: ASSLGTGLSSTDTQY

V: TRBV6-5
J: TRBJ2-7
length: 12
CDR3: ASSPGTGPSEQY

V: TRBV3-1
J: TRBJ1-2
length: 12
CDR3: ASSHETTNYGYT

V: TRBV7-6
J: TRBJ1-5
length: 16
CDR3: ASSLVIGSIYSNQPQH

V: TRBV6-2/TRBV6-3
J: TRBJ2-1
length: 13
CDR3: ASRETSGGASEQF

V: TRBV14
J: TRBJ1-4
length: 13
CDR3: ASSQVTAYGEKLF

V: TRBV2
J: TRBJ2-1
length: 14
CDR3: ATEPQRAGSYNEQF

V: TRBV12-3/TRBV12-4
J: TRBJ2-7
length: 10
CDR3: ASSSQTYEQY

V: TRBV7-6
J: TRBJ1-2
length: 13
CDR3: ASSSGQGAIYGYT

V: TRBV6-5
J: TRBJ1-2
length: 15
CDR3: ASSHRDRGLGNYGYT

V: TRBV19
J: TRBJ2-5
length: 13
CDR3: ASSPSRLYQETQY

V: TRBV28
J: TRBJ2-2
length: 11
CDR3: ASTSSFTGELF